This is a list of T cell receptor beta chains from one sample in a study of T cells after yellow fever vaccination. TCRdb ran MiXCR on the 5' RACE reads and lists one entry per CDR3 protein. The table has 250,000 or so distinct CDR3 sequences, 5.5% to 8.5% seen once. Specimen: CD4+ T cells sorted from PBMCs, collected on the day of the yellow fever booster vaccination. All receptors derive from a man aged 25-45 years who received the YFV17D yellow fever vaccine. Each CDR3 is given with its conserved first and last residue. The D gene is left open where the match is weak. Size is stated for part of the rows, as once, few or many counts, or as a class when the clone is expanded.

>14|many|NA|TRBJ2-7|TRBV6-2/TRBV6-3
TGTGCCAGCAGTTTTAACGAAGCGTCCTACGAGCAGTACTTC
CASSFNEASYEQYF
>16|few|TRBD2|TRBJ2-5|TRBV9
TGTGCCAGCAGCGCCTCCGGGACTATTCCCCAAGAGACCCAGTACTTC
CASSASGTIPQETQYF
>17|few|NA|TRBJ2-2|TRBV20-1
TGCAGTGCTAGAAATCGACTAGTCGCGTTGAACACCGGGGAGCTGTTTTTT
CSARNRLVALNTGELFF
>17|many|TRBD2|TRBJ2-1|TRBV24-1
TGTGCCACCAGTGACAAGGGACTAGCGAGTCCTATGAATGAGCAGTTCTTC
CATSDKGLASPMNEQFF
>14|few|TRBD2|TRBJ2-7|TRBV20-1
TGCAGTGCTAGAGATCTTGGACTAGCGTACGAGCAGTACTTC
CSARDLGLAYEQYF
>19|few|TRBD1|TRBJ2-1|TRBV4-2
TGTGCCAGCAGCACCCCAGGACAGGGACAACACGACTCCTACAATGAGCAGTTCTTC
CASSTPGQGQHDSYNEQFF
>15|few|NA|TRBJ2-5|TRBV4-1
TGCGCCAGCAGCCAAGAACTGCGAGGGGTCGAGACCCAGTACTTC
CASSQELRGVETQYF
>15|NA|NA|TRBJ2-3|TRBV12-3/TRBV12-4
TGTGCCAGCAGTTTCAGGGGTTGGGGCACAGATACGCAGTATTTT
CASSFRGWGTDTQYF
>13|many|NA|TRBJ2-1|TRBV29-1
TGCAGCGCCGAACGGCCCCTCCTATCCGAGCAGTTCTTC
CSAERPLLSEQFF
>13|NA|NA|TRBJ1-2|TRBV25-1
TGTGCCAGCAGCCTCGGGCTCCTCTATGGCTACACCTTC
CASSLGLLYGYTF
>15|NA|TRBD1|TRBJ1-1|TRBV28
TGTGCCAGCAGTTACAGGGGGCTCATAAAGAATAGAGCTTTCTTT
CASSYRGLIKNRAFF
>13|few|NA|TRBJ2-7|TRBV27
TGTGCCAGCAGTTTAAAACCGATTAACGAGCAGTACTTC
CASSLKPINEQYF
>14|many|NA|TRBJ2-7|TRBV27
TGTGCCAGCAGTTTATCTTTTCTCTCCTACGAGCAGTACTTC
CASSLSFLSYEQYF
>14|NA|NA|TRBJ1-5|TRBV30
TGTGCCTGGAATAGGGGGTATGGCAATCAGCCCCAGCATTTT
CAWNRGYGNQPQHF
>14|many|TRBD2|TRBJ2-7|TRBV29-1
TGCAGCGTTAGGGGGACTAGCAGATCCTACGAGCAGTACTTC
CSVRGTSRSYEQYF
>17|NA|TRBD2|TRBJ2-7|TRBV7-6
TGTGCCAGCAGCTACTTAGCGGGAGGCCGGTCTGGGTACGAGCAGTACTTC
CASSYLAGGRSGYEQYF
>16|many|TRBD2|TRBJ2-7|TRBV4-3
TGCGCCAGCAGCCAAACCCCTAGCGGAGTAGTCTACGAGCAGTACTTC
CASSQTPSGVVYEQYF
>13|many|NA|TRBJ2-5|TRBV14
TGTGCCAGCAGCCAATACGTACAAGAGACCCAGTACTTC
CASSQYVQETQYF
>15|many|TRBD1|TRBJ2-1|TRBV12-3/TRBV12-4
TGTGCCAGCAGTTGGGGGCCAACGACAGGGGGTGAGCAGTTCTTC
CASSWGPTTGGEQFF
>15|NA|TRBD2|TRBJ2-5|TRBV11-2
TGTGCCAGCAGCTTAGGCGGGACTAGCGGTGAGACCCAGTACTTC
CASSLGGTSGETQYF
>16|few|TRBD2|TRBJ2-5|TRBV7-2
TGTGCCAGCAGCTTGGGACTAGCGGGAGGGGGGGAGACCCAGTACTTC
CASSLGLAGGGETQYF
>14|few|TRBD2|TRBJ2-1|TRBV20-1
TGCAGTGTTTCGCGGGAGGGCCTTTTCGATGAGCAGTTCTTC
CSVSREGLFDEQFF
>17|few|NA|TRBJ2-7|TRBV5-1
TGCGCCAGCAGCTTCAGGACCCTGGACAGCGCGGGGCACGAGCAGTACTTC
CASSFRTLDSAGHEQYF
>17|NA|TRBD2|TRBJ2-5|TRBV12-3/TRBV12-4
TGTGCCAGCAGCCCCCTCGGGGAGGGGAGGGTTAAAGAGACCCAGTACTTC
CASSPLGEGRVKETQYF
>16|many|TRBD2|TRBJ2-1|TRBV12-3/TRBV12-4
TGTGCCAGCAGTTTTATAAGCCTAGCGGGATCAGATGAGCAGTTCTTC
CASSFISLAGSDEQFF
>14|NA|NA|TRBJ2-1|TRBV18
TGTGCCAGCTCATCCACATCAGGAAACTTTCCCCAGTTCTTC
CASSSTSGNFPQFF
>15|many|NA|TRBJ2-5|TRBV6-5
TGTGCCAGCAGTTACTCTGGGACAAGACAAGAGACCCAGTACTTC
CASSYSGTRQETQYF
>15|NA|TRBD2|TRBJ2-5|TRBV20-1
TGCAGTGCTAGAAGTGCTAGCGGGAGACCCGAGACCCAGTACTTC
CSARSASGRPETQYF
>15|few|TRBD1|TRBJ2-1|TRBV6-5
TGTGCCAGCGGGGACAGGGTTAACTCCTACAATGAGCAGTTCTTC
CASGDRVNSYNEQFF
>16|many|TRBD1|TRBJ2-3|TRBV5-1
TGCGCCAGCAGCTTGTGGGATCAGGGGGTCACAGATACGCAGTATTTT
CASSLWDQGVTDTQYF
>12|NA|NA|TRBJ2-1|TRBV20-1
TGCAGTGCTAGAGTGGAAGACGGTGAGCAGTTCTTC
CSARVEDGEQFF
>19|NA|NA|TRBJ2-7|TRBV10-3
TGTGCCATCAGCTCCCTAACCGGGACTCGATTTTCCGGCTCCTACGAGCAGTACTTC
CAISSLTGTRFSGSYEQYF
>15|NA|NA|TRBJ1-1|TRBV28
TGTGCCAGCAGTTTTTTGGGGTCCATGAACACTGAAGCTTTCTTT
CASSFLGSMNTEAFF
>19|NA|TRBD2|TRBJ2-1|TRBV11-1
TGTGCCAGCAGCACACCGGGACTAGCGGTCCTGAGCTCCTACAATGAGCAGTTCTTC
CASSTPGLAVLSSYNEQFF
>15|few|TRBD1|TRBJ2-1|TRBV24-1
TGTGCCACCAGTGATGGGACAGGGGTTTTGAATGAGCAGTTCTTC
CATSDGTGVLNEQFF
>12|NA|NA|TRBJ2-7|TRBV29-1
TGCAGCGTTGGCCAGGATTCCTACGAGCAGTACTTC
CSVGQDSYEQYF
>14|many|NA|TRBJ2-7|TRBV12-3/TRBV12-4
TGTGCCAGCAGTTTCGTTCGGCGCTCCTACGAGCAGTACTTC
CASSFVRRSYEQYF
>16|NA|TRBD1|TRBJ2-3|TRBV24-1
TGTGCCACCAGTGATTGGGACAGGGGGCAGGGGGATACGCAGTATTTT
CATSDWDRGQGDTQYF
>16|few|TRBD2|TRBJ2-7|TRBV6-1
TGTGCCAGCAGTCAGCCTAGCGGGAGAAGCTCCTACGAGCAGTACTTC
CASSQPSGRSSYEQYF
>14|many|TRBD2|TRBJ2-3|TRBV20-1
TGCAGTGCTCTTGGTACTAGCGGGGCAGATACGCAGTATTTT
CSALGTSGADTQYF
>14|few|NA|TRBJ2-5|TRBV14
TGTGCCAGCAGCCACTCCGGGACTCAAGAGACCCAGTACTTC
CASSHSGTQETQYF
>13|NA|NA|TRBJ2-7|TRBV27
TGTGCCAGCAGTTTACGTCAGCTCCACGAGCAGTACTTC
CASSLRQLHEQYF
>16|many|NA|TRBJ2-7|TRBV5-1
TGCGCCAGCAGCTTTGACTTGACCGCATCTTACTACGAGCAGTACTTC
CASSFDLTASYYEQYF
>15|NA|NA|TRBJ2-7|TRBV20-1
TGCAGTGCTAGGTCCGACCGGGGCGGATCCTACGAGCAGTACTTC
CSARSDRGGSYEQYF
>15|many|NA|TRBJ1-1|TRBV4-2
TGTGCCAGCAGCCAAGAAGAGACTGCTAACACTGAAGCTTTCTTT
CASSQEETANTEAFF
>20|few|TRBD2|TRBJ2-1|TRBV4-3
TGCGCCAGCAGCCAAGTCAGCAGGGCCCTAGCGGGAAGCTCCTACAATGAGCAGTTCTTC
CASSQVSRALAGSSYNEQFF